The 7 T cell receptor beta chains below were found in one sample sequenced in a study of T cell repertoires in cytomegalovirus infection (dated by TCRdb to the late 2010s). Sequencing was carried out with an Illumina HiSeq 1500. The public reads were quality trimmed at Q25 with fastp and then assembled into clones with MiXCR by TCRdb, keeping productive beta chains. Every CDR3 protein is listed once, alongside the most common genes and DNA of its rows. The sample table shows fewer than 300,000 distinct CDR3 sequences, and around 25% are seen once. The top ten clonotypes cover about 14% of the sample. Sequencing was carried out using PBMCs. All receptors come from a human donor in good health (CMV status not recorded). Some clones in this sample may be carry-over from other donors' samples.

This clonotype was picked up many times. Written as DNA, the CDR3 is TGTGCCATCAGTAGACAGGGACAAGAGACCCAGTACTTC. Protein product: CAISRQGQETQYF. V gene TRBV10-3 combines with J gene TRBJ2-5; 7 nucleotides agree with TRBD1. Germline values: CDR1 ENHRY, CDR2 SYGVKD. J gave up 2 bases and V 5 bases, and 2 bases lay outside the gene matches. The CDR3 loop spans 13 amino acids.

At least ten counts were recorded for this clonotype. The chain is built from TRBV7-3 and TRBJ1-6; a weak D match, TRBD1 (6 bases). This CDR3 spans 14 amino acids. Germline V gives CDR1 SGHTA, CDR2 FQGTGA. The germline V and J ends were trimmed by 4 bases and 13 bases, with 17 bases remaining between them. The CDR3 sequence is CASSSTGRGVPLHF. CDR3 nucleotide sequence: TGTGCCAGCAGCTCGACAGGACGCGGTGTCCCCCTCCACTTT.

Only a few counts were recorded for this clonotype. V gene TRBV20-1 combines with J gene TRBJ1-4, with TRBD1 matching 9 bases. This CDR3 has 14 residues. The junction had 9 bases not matched to a gene; V was cut back by 5 bases and J by 8 bases. Germline CDR1 reads DFQATT; CDR2 reads SNEGSKA (reference sequence). The CDR3 spells CSALGDRVREKLFF. The DNA of the CDR3 is TGCAGTGCTTTGGGGGACAGGGTACGGGAAAAACTGTTTTTT.

This clonotype was detected many times. V usage is TRBV7-2 and J usage is TRBJ2-7; perhaps TRBD2 as D (5 bases). Per germline, CDR1 SGHTA and CDR2 FQGNSA. This CDR3 has 14 residues. V was shortened by 2 bases and J by 2 bases, with 10 bases between the two germline ends. The chain's CDR3 is CASSLSLAAYEQYF. Here the CDR3 DNA reads TGTGCCAGCAGCTTATCGCTAGCTGCCTACGAGCAGTACTTC.

This chain connects TRBV9 to TRBJ2-3; no clear D gene. CDR1 SGDLS and CDR2 YYNGEE come from the germline V gene. The V and J ends lost 3 bases and 5 bases respectively, with 13 bases between them. The CDR3 covers 14 residues. DNA of the CDR3: TGTGCCAGCAGCGCCCTCCCCCTCGGAGATACGCAGTATTTT. It yields the protein CASSALPLGDTQYF. The entire variable domain, with the rest obtained from reference TRBV9 and TRBJ2-3, is as follows: DSGVTQTPKHLITATGQRVTLRCSPRSGDLSVYWYQQSLDQGLQFLIQYYNGEERAKGNILERFSAQQFPDLHSELNLSSLELGDSALYFCASSALPLGDTQYFGPGTRLTVL.

The chain combines TRBV29-1 with TRBJ2-5; the match to TRBD1 covers 8 bases. After removal of 3 bases from V and 9 bases from J, the junction contained 15 bases not matched to a gene. The length of the CDR3 is 15 residues. The germline gives CDR1 SQVTM, CDR2 ANQGSEA. CDR3 loop: CSVDPRQGAPGAQYF. The CDR3 DNA follows: TGCAGCGTTGATCCCCGGCAGGGGGCTCCCGGGGCCCAGTACTTC.

This clonotype was seen a handful of times. The rearrangement links TRBV7-8 to TRBJ2-3, with D perhaps matching TRBD2 (5 bases). Germline V lookup: CDR1 SGHVS, CDR2 FQNEAQ. This CDR3 has 16 residues. The V end was cut by 0 bases, the J end by 3 bases, with 13 bases between. CDR3 protein: CASSLALWETTDTQYF. The CDR3 nucleotides read TGTGCCAGCAGCTTAGCGTTATGGGAGACGACAGATACGCAGTATTTT.